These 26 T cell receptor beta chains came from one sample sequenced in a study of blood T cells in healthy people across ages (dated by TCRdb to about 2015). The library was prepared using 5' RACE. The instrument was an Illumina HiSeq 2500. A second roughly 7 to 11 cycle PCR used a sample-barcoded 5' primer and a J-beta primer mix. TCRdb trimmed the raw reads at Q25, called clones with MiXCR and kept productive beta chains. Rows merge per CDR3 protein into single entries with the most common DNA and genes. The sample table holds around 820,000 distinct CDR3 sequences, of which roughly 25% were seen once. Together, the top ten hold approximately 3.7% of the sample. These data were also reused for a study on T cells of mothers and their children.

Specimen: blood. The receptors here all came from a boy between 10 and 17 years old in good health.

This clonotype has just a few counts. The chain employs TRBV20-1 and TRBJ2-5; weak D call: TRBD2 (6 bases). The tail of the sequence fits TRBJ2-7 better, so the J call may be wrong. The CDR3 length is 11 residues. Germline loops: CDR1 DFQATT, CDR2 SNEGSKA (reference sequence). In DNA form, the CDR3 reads TGCAGTGTCCTCCGCGGGGTCGAGCAGTACTTC. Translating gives CSVLRGVEQYF.

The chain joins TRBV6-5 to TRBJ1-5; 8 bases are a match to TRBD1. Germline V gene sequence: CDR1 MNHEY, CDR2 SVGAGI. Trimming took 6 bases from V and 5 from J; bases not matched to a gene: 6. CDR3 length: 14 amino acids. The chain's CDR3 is CASRRQGRDQPQHF. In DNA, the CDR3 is TGTGCCAGCAGGAGACAGGGGAGGGATCAGCCCCAGCATTTT.

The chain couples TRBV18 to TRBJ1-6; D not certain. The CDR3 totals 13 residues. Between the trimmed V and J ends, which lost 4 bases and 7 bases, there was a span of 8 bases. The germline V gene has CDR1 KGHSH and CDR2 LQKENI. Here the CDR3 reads CASSQAENSPLHF. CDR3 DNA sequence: TGTGCCAGCTCACAGGCTGAGAATTCACCCCTCCACTTT.

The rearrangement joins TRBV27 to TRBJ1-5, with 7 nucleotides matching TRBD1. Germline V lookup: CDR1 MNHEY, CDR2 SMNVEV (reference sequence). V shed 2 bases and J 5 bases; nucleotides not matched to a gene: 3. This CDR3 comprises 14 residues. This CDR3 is CASSLDRDDQPQHF. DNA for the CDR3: TGTGCCAGCAGTTTAGACAGGGACGATCAGCCCCAGCATTTT.

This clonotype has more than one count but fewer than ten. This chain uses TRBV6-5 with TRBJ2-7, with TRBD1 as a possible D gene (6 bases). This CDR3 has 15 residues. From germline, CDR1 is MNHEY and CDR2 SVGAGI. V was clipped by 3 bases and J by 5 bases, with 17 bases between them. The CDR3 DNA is TGTGCCAGCAGTTATAGGCCAGGGGCGACCCACGAGCAGTACTTC. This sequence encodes CASSYRPGATHEQYF.

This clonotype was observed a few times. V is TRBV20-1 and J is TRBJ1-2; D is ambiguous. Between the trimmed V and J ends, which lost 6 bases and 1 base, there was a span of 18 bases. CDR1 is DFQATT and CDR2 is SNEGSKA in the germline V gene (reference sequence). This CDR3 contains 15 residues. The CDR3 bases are TGCAGTGCCTTCTCCCCCCAAGGAAATAACTATGGCTACACCTTC. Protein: CSAFSPQGNNYGYTF.

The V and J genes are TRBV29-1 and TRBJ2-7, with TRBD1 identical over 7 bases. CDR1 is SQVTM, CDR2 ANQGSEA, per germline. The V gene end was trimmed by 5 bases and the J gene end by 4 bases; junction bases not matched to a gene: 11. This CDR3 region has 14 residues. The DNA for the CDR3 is TGCAGCGTTCAATCGAGACAGGGATTGTACGAGCAGTACTTC. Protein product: CSVQSRQGLYEQYF.

CDR3 nucleotide sequence: TGCAGTGCTACCACTGGGACTAGGATCGGCAATGAGCAGTTCTTC. This encodes CSATTGTRIGNEQFF. The J gene is TRBJ2-1, the V gene TRBV20-1, with TRBD2 matching 8 bases. Per the germline V gene, CDR1 is DFQATT and CDR2 is SNEGSKA (reference sequence). The length of the CDR3 is 15 residues. After removal of 4 bases from V and 6 bases from J, the junction contained 11 bases not matched to a gene.

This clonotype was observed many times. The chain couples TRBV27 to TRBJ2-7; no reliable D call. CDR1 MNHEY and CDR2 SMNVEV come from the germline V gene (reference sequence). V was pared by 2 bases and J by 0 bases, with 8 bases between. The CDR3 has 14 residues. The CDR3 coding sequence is TGTGCCAGCAGTTTAACTGGCCTCTCCTACGAGCAGTACTTC. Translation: CASSLTGLSYEQYF.

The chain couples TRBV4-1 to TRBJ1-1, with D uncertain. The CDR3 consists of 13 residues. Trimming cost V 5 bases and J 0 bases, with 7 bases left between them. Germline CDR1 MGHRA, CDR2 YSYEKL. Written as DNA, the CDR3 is TGCGCCAGCAGCTCGCCCTTGAACACTGAAGCTTTCTTT. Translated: CASSSPLNTEAFF.

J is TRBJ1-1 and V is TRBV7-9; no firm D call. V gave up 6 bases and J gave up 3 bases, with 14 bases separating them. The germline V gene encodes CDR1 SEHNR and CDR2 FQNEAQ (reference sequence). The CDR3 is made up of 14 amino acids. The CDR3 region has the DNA TGTGCCAGCAGATACCCGAGGCCCCACACTGAAGCTTTCTTT. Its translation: CASRYPRPHTEAFF.

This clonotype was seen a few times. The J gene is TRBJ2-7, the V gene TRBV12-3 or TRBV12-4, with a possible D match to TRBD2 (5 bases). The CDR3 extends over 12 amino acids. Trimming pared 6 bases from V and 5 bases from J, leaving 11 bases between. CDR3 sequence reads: CASREEYHEQYF. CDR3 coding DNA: TGTGCCAGCAGGGAGGAGTACCACGAGCAGTACTTC.

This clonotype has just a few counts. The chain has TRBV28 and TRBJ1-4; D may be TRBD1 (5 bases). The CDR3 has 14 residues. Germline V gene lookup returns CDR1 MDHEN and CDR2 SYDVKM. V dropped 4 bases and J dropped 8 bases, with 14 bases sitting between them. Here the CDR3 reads CASSSGGVDEKLFF. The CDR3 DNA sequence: TGTGCCAGCAGTTCTGGGGGGGTAGACGAAAAACTGTTTTTT.

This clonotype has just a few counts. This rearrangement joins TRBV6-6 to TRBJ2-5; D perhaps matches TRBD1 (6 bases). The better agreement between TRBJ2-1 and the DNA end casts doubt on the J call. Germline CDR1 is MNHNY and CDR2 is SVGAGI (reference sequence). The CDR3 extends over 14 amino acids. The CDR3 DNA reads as TGTGCCAGCAGTGACCGGGACACCGACAATGAGCAGTTCTTC. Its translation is CASSDRDTDNEQFF.

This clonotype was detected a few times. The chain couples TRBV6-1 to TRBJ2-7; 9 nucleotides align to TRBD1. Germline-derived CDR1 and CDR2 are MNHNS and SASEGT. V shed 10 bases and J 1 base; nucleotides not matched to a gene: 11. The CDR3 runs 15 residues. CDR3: CAIRFWTGDSYEQYF. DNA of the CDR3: TGTGCCATCCGCTTTTGGACAGGGGATTCCTACGAGCAGTACTTC.

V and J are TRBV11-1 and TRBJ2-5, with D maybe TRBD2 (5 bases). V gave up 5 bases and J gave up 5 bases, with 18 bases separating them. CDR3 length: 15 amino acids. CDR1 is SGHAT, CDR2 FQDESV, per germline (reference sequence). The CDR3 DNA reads TGTGCCAGCAGCCGCGGGTCGGGTTTAGGGGAGACCCAGTACTTC. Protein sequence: CASSRGSGLGETQYF.

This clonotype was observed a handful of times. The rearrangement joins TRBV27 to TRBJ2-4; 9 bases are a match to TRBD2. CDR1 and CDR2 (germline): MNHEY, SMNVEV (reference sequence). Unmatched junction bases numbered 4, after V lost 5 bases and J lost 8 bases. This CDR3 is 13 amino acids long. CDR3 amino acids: CASSPSGADIQYF. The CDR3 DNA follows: TGTGCCAGCAGTCCTAGCGGGGCAGACATTCAGTACTTC.

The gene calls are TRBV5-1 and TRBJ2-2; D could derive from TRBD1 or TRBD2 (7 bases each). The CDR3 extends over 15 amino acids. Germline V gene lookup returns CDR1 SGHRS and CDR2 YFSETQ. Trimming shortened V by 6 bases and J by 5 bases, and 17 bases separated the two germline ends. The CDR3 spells CASTAGDSRTGELFF. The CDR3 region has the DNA TGCGCCAGCACGGCGGGGGACAGCAGAACCGGGGAGCTGTTTTTT.

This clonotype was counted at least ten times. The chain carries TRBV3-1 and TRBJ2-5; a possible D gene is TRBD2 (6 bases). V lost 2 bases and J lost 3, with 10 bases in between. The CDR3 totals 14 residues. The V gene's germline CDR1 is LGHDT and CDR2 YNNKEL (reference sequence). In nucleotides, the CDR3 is TGTGCCAGCAGCCAACCGGGACTTGAAGAGACCCAGTACTTC. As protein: CASSQPGLEETQYF.

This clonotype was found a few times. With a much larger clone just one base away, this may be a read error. Here the CDR3 reads CASSASENRPQHF. The CDR3 DNA reads as TGTGCCAGCAGTGCATCAGAGAATCGGCCCCAGCATTTT. The rearrangement joins TRBV6-2 or TRBV6-3 to TRBJ1-5; D is undetermined. The CDR3 spans 13 residues. Germline CDR1 reads MNHEY; CDR2 reads SVGEGT.

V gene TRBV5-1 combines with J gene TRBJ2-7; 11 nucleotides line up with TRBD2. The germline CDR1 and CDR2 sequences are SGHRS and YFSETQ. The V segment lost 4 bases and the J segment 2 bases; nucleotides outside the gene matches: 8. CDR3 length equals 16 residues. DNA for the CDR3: TGCGCCAGCAGCGAGGGGACTAGCGGACCCACCTACGAGCAGTACTTC. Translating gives CASSEGTSGPTYEQYF.

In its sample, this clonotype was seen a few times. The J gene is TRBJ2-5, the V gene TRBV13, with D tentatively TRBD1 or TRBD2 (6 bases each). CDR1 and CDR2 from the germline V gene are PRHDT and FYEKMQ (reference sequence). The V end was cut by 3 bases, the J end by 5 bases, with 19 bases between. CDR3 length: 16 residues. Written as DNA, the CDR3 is TGTGCCAGCAGCTTCCGGGGGCGCCTGGAAGGGGAGACCCAGTACTTC. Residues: CASSFRGRLEGETQYF.

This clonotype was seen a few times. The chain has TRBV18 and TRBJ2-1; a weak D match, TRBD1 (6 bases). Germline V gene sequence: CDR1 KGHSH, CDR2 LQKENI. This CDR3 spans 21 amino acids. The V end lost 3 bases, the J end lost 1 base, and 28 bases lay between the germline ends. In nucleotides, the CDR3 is TGTGCCAGCTCACCTACTTCGAGGACAGCCATAGTCCCAGGATCCTACAATGAGCAGTTCTTC. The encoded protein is CASSPTSRTAIVPGSYNEQFF.

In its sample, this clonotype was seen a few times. Here the CDR3 DNA reads TGTGCCAGCAGCCCGGACTCTCTTCTGAGAGCTTTCTTT. Translation: CASSPDSLLRAFF. The V and J genes are TRBV7-2 and TRBJ1-1; D remains ambiguous. Trimming took off 5 bases at V and 10 bases at J, with 17 bases between the two ends. The CDR3 consists of 13 residues. From germline, CDR1 is SGHTA and CDR2 FQGNSA.

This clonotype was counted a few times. The chain's CDR3 is CASSRWTGVYYGYTF. The CDR3 DNA reads TGTGCCAGCTCCCGCTGGACAGGGGTTTATTATGGCTACACCTTC. The chain employs TRBV18 and TRBJ1-2; TRBD1 agrees at 9 bases. Germline V gene lookup returns CDR1 KGHSH and CDR2 LQKENI. The CDR3 length is 15 residues. The ends lost 6 bases at V and 5 bases at J; junction bases unmatched: 10.

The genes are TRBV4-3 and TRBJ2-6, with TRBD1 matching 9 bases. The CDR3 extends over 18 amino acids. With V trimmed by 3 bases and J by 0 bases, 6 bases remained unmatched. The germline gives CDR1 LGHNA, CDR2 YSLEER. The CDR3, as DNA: TGCGCCAGCAGCCAGGCGGGACAGGGTCCCTCTGGGGCCAACGTCCTGACTTTC. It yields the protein CASSQAGQGPSGANVLTF.